Detailed here is one TCR beta chain. Its antigen remains unidentified. Per-base qualities were not stored, and no clone one base away is much larger. This sample is part of a study of T-cell memory formation after mild COVID-19 (dated by TCRdb to the early 2020s). Context from the whole study: Most TCR sequence clusters were specific to one of the two donors. T-cell clones expanding and contracting after mild COVID-19 in a couple of donors were tracked by longitudinal TCRalpha and TCRbeta repertoire sequencing. Two young, previously healthy adult volunteers made up the cohort, one male and one female. The research as a whole found: Contracting CD4+ clones were found mainly in CM and EM memory subsets, while CD8+ clones were enriched in EMRA. Only a couple of mild cases were covered in the study, and larger cohorts including severe cases with pre-infection samples were considered necessary. Clones contracting from day 15 to 85 had balanced CD4/CD8 phenotypes, while a second wave expanding from day 15 to 37 was biased towards CD4+. Whether the second-wave clones peaking on day 37 were SARS-CoV-2 specific was not confirmed. Some responding clones were detected in pre-infection memory, which suggested that pre-existing cross-reactive memory T cells had joined the SARS-CoV-2 response.

Germline trimming: 6 bases from V, 1 base from J; junction bases outside gene matches: 3. CDR3 length: 13 amino acids, cysteine to phenylalanine. This entry keeps only the CDR3 DNA: 39 bases, framed from base 1. The germline V gene supplies CDR1 SGHRS and CDR2 YFSETQ. Ficoll-Paque density gradient centrifugation was used to isolate PBMCs. The data were produced on an Illumina NovaSeq 6000. TCRalpha and TCRbeta cDNA libraries were built by 5'RACE with constant-segment primers, adding sample barcodes and unique molecular identifiers. RNA was extracted from every sample with Trizol reagent. Amplification of the libraries took two PCR steps, and the second step added a second sample barcode plus Illumina TruSeq adapters. Libraries were sequenced on an Illumina NovaSeq with 2 x 150 bp paired-end reads. The source study handled its data this way. With migec v1.2.7, reads were demultiplexed and then collapsed into UMI-guided consensus sequences. With mixcr v2.1.11, UMI consensuses were aligned to TRA and TRB V and J templates and assembled into clonotypes. A clonotype was counted as expanded or contracted only if both edgeR and NoisET called the change significant, with noise models trained on biological replicates. edgeR calls used a false discovery rate-adjusted p below 0.01 and a log2 fold-change threshold of 1. As an exploratory analysis of dynamics, PCA with hierarchical clustering was applied to max-normalized trajectories of the 1000 most abundant clonotypes. Separately sequenced CD4+ and CD8+ repertoires were used to assign the CD4 or CD8 phenotype of responding clones. TCRdb cleaned the public reads at Q25 with fastp, built clones with MiXCR and kept in-frame beta chains. Rows matching on CDR3 protein sequence are summarized as one entry with the most common DNA and genes. The authors' filters were not applied to this entry. The sample table holds some 600,000 distinct CDR3 sequences, of which about 18% were seen once. The leading ten clones occupy about 8.1% of the sample.

This clonotype was obtained from an adult woman who had mild COVID-19 (a few samples of this study predate the infection). The sample titles of this study are shuffled in the database, so cell type and time point are left out; the donor was told from shared clones. The rearranged segments are TRBV5-1 and TRBJ1-1, with 7 bases in between that match TRBD1. Sequenced material: PBMCs or a T cell subset sorted from them (not recorded which). The nucleotides read TGCGCCAGCAACCGACAGGGGAACACTGAAGCTTTCTTT. Translation gives CASNRQGNTEAFF.